This T cell receptor beta chain was recorded in a study of CD8 T cells in ankylosing spondylitis listed by TCRdb under 2017. Study-level background: To find TCR variants linked to disease, the study profiled T cell receptor beta repertoires in ankylosing spondylitis patients and healthy donors. Peripheral blood samples were taken, and synovial fluid was additionally collected from ankylosing spondylitis patients. The whole study cohort included some 100 healthy donors and roughly 24 ankylosing spondylitis patients.

The CDR1 and CDR2 encoded by the germline V gene are SGHAT and FQNNGV. Trimming removed 2 bases from V and 10 bases from J, leaving 11 bases between the germline ends. CDR3 length: 12 amino acids, cysteine to phenylalanine. Only the CDR3 DNA stays, 36 bases, in frame from base 1. This clonotype was observed at least ten times. No antigen is known for it. No base quality values were provided; no much bigger clone lies one nucleotide off. Overall study outcomes, separate from this receptor: A TCR beta motif made up of several highly homologous amino acid variants appeared to be characteristic of blood from ankylosing spondylitis patients. According to the report, matched synovial fluid samples from ankylosing spondylitis patients were significantly enriched for the disease-linked clones. The disease-linked clones showed a CD8+ phenotype and occurred at relatively low frequencies in peripheral blood. Some TCR beta motif variants had previously been reported in synovial fluid and blood of reactive arthritis patients, which suggested common disease-initiation mechanisms.

Sequencer: Illumina HiSeq 2500. Quantitative 5'-RACE with molecular barcodes was used to prepare TCR beta libraries. The study's own analysis went as follows. A new computational method based on a probabilistic model of VDJ rearrangement was used to identify disease-linked TCR variants. TCRdb's own reprocessing of the public reads used fastp at Q25 and MiXCR and kept productive beta chains. Identical CDR3 proteins give one entry, which carries the most common genes and DNA. The V and J calls shown here were made by TCRdb, not taken from the authors' results. This sample is represented by approximately 250,000 distinct CDR3 sequences; 8.2% of them were singletons. Of the sample, around 4.9% is held by the ten largest clones.

Sequencing was performed on blood, either unsorted or a sorted T cell fraction (not recorded which). The V and J segments used are TRBV11-2 and TRBJ1-2; the D gene is possibly TRBD1, with 5 bases matching. This clonotype originated in a female donor with ankylosing spondylitis or in good health (not recorded which). The CDR3 in this case is CASSLSGLFYTF. The nucleotide sequence is given as TGTGCCAGCAGCTTATCAGGGTTGTTCTACACCTTC.